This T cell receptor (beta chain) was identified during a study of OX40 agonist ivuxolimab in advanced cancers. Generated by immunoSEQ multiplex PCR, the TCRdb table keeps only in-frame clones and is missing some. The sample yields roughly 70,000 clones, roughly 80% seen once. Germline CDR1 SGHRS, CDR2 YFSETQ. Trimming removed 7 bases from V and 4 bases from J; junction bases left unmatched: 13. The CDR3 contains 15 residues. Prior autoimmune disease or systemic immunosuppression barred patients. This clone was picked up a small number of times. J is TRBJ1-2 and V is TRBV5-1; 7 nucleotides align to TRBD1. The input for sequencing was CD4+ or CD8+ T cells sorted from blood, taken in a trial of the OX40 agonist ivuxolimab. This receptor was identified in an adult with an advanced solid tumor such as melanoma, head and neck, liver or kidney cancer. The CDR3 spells CASRRETGYSYGYTF. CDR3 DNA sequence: TGCGCCAGCCGCAGGGAGACAGGGTACTCCTATGGCTACACCTTC.